The rows below give T cell receptor beta chains drawn from one sample of a study of T-cell memory formation after mild COVID-19. MiXCR, run by TCRdb on the 5' RACE reads, gives a single entry per CDR3 protein. The data show tens of thousands of distinct CDR3 sequences, more than 10% seen once. The specimen was PBMCs or a T cell subset sorted from them (not recorded which). The receptors derive from an adult woman who had mild COVID-19 (a few samples of this study predate the infection). Cell type and time point are not known. The CDR3 runs from the conserved cysteine through the conserved F or W. The D gene is left open where the match is weak. Clone size is shown for a subset of rows, as once, few, many or a class of expanded clone.

CDR3,DNA,J,D,size,V
CASRTGGGYETQYF,TGTGCCAGCAGAACAGGAGGAGGGTATGAGACCCAGTACTTC,TRBJ2-5,NA,many,TRBV6-6
CASSADGSYQPQHF,TGTGCCAGCAGCGCGGACGGAAGTTATCAGCCCCAGCATTTT,TRBJ1-5,NA,few,TRBV5-5
CSARLAGPYEQYF,TGCAGCGCCAGACTAGCGGGACCCTACGAGCAGTACTTC,TRBJ2-7,TRBD2,NA,TRBV29-1
CASSLSAGDLGGYTF,TGTGCCAGCAGTTTATCGGCAGGGGACCTAGGTGGCTACACCTTC,TRBJ1-2,NA,NA,TRBV27
CASSLAGEGTDTQYF,TGTGCCAGCAGCTTAGCGGGAGAGGGGACAGATACGCAGTATTTT,TRBJ2-3,NA,many,TRBV7-9
CASSPTRIEPQHF,TGTGCCAGTAGCCCCACAAGGATTGAGCCCCAGCATTTT,TRBJ1-5,NA,few,TRBV19
CASSFRVWDPLYGYTF,TGTGCCAGCAGTTTTAGAGTGTGGGACCCCCTCTATGGCTACACCTTC,TRBJ1-2,NA,NA,TRBV12-3/TRBV12-4
CASSEGTGTHEQYF,TGTGCCAGCAGTGAGGGGACAGGTACTCACGAGCAGTACTTC,TRBJ2-7,TRBD1,many,TRBV2
CASSYDEVVSEQYF,TGTGCCAGCAGTTACGATGAAGTCGTCTCCGAGCAGTACTTC,TRBJ2-7,NA,NA,TRBV6-2/TRBV6-3
CASSLDHGTYEQYF,TGTGCCAGCAGCTTAGATCACGGAACCTACGAGCAGTACTTC,TRBJ2-7,NA,few,TRBV7-6
CASSLNTPRGITEAFF,TGCGCCAGCAGCTTGAACACTCCAAGGGGGATCACTGAAGCTTTCTTT,TRBJ1-1,NA,NA,TRBV5-1
CASSLYRGPTGELFF,TGTGCCAGCAGCCTATACAGGGGGCCCACCGGGGAGCTGTTTTTT,TRBJ2-2,TRBD1,NA,TRBV7-8
CASSSSGATEQFF,TGTGCCAGCAGTTCCAGCGGCGCAACTGAGCAGTTCTTC,TRBJ2-1,NA,few,TRBV12-3/TRBV12-4
CASSDRPGGPQHF,TGTGCCAGCAGTGACCGGCCCGGGGGGCCCCAGCATTTT,TRBJ1-5,NA,few,TRBV5-6
CASSGPNSYNEQFF,TGTGCCAGCAGTGGCCCAAACTCCTACAATGAGCAGTTCTTC,TRBJ2-1,NA,NA,TRBV11-3
CASSPSRGGLQETQYF,TGCGCCAGCAGCCCCTCTAGGGGGGGCCTCCAAGAGACCCAGTACTTC,TRBJ2-5,NA,NA,TRBV4-3
CATSDAGRGAEAFF,TGTGCCACCAGTGATGCCGGGAGGGGTGCTGAAGCTTTCTTT,TRBJ1-1,NA,few,TRBV24-1
CASEPGTGWTEAFF,TGTGCCAGCGAACCCGGGACAGGGTGGACTGAAGCTTTCTTT,TRBJ1-1,TRBD1,NA,TRBV12-3/TRBV12-4
CSALGDTSYEQYF,TGCAGCGCCCTGGGGGACACAAGCTACGAGCAGTACTTC,TRBJ2-7,NA,NA,TRBV29-1
CASSYSSGAVEQYF,TGTGCCAGCAGTTACTCCAGCGGGGCGGTCGAGCAGTACTTC,TRBJ2-7,TRBD2,NA,TRBV6-5
CASSFGLAGGYEQYF,TGTGCCAGCAGCTTTGGACTAGCGGGAGGATACGAGCAGTACTTC,TRBJ2-7,TRBD2,NA,TRBV7-9
CASSYPLYEQYF,TGTGCCAGCAGTTACCCGCTCTACGAGCAGTACTTC,TRBJ2-7,NA,NA,TRBV6-2/TRBV6-3
CATSRDLGQGDGNTIYF,TGTGCCACCAGCAGAGATCTGGGACAGGGGGACGGAAACACCATATATTTT,TRBJ1-3,TRBD1,NA,TRBV15
CSVITGTGTYEQYF,TGCAGCGTGATCACCGGGACAGGGACCTACGAGCAGTACTTC,TRBJ2-7,TRBD1,few,TRBV29-1
CASSLEGQGLAGELFF,TGTGCCAGCAGCTTAGAGGGACAGGGGCTCGCCGGGGAGCTGTTTTTT,TRBJ2-2,TRBD1,NA,TRBV7-6
CASSLGWGMNYGYTF,TGCGCCAGCAGCTTGGGTTGGGGAATGAACTATGGCTACACCTTC,TRBJ1-2,NA,NA,TRBV5-1
CAISESSGVGRATQYF,TGTGCCATCAGTGAGTCAAGCGGGGTCGGGCGGGCGACCCAGTACTTC,TRBJ2-5,TRBD2,NA,TRBV10-3
CSVKYPDASSGANVLTF,TGCAGCGTTAAATACCCGGACGCGAGCTCTGGGGCCAACGTCCTGACTTTC,TRBJ2-6,NA,few,TRBV29-1
CASSLALDGGYEQYF,TGTGCCAGCAGCTTAGCCCTCGACGGAGGCTACGAGCAGTACTTC,TRBJ2-7,NA,NA,TRBV11-2
CASSSHPSADTQYF,TGTGCCAGCAGTTCCCACCCTAGCGCAGATACGCAGTATTTT,TRBJ2-3,NA,NA,TRBV12-3/TRBV12-4
CASSYGLFGETQYF,TGTGCCAGCAGCTATGGACTGTTCGGGGAGACCCAGTACTTC,TRBJ2-5,NA,NA,TRBV12-3/TRBV12-4
CAISGAGRTEAFF,TGTGCCATCAGTGGGGCAGGGAGGACTGAAGCTTTCTTT,TRBJ1-1,NA,few,TRBV10-3
CASTPHQTYEQYF,TGTGCCAGCACACCACACCAAACCTACGAGCAGTACTTC,TRBJ2-7,NA,NA,TRBV2
CSARDLQGYNEQFF,TGCAGTGCTAGAGATCTACAGGGGTACAATGAGCAGTTCTTC,TRBJ2-1,TRBD1,few,TRBV20-1
CASSHPNTDTQYF,TGCGCCAGCAGCCACCCCAACACAGATACGCAGTATTTT,TRBJ2-3,NA,NA,TRBV4-1
CAISESRAGVSSEQYF,TGTGCCATCAGTGAGTCGCGGGCAGGCGTATCCTCCGAGCAGTACTTC,TRBJ2-7,NA,NA,TRBV10-3
CASSVEGVLTDTQYF,TGTGCCAGCAGCGTAGAGGGAGTTCTCACAGATACGCAGTATTTT,TRBJ2-3,NA,NA,TRBV9
CATSESNTGKRGYEQYF,TGTGCCACCAGTGAATCAAATACAGGGAAGAGAGGTTACGAGCAGTACTTC,TRBJ2-7,NA,few,TRBV24-1
CAWSRGGPGEQFF,TGTGCCTGGAGCCGGGGGGGCCCAGGGGAGCAGTTCTTC,TRBJ2-1,TRBD2,NA,TRBV30
CASSSEDSAIDEPQHF,TGTGCCAGCAGCTCAGAGGACAGCGCTATCGATGAGCCCCAGCATTTT,TRBJ1-5,NA,NA,TRBV7-9
CASSYSAGSETQYF,TGTGCCAGCAGTTACTCCGCAGGGTCAGAGACCCAGTACTTC,TRBJ2-5,NA,few,TRBV6-6
CASSTPRRGELFF,TGTGCCAGCAGCACCCCGCGTCGAGGGGAGCTGTTTTTT,TRBJ2-2,NA,few,TRBV11-3
CASRPVGYTEAFF,TGTGCCAGCAGGCCCGTAGGGTACACTGAAGCTTTCTTT,TRBJ1-1,NA,NA,TRBV7-2
CASSIMDRHYEQYF,TGTGCCAGCAGCATAATGGACAGACACTACGAGCAGTACTTC,TRBJ2-7,NA,NA,TRBV11-3
CASSLGGFWTSDYEQYF,TGTGCCAGCAGCTTAGGGGGATTCTGGACTAGCGACTACGAGCAGTACTTC,TRBJ2-7,TRBD2,few,TRBV11-2
CASSLVGGQGASYEQYF,TGTGCCAGCAGCTTAGTCGGTGGACAGGGGGCATCCTACGAGCAGTACTTC,TRBJ2-7,TRBD1,NA,TRBV7-9
CSASGLGNIQYF,TGCAGTGCCTCCGGACTGGGGAACATTCAGTACTTC,TRBJ2-4,NA,few,TRBV20-1
CASSQDEREVEETQYF,TGTGCCAGCAGCCAAGATGAACGGGAGGTCGAAGAGACCCAGTACTTC,TRBJ2-5,TRBD2,NA,TRBV3-1
CASSQALQETQYF,TGCGCCAGCAGCCAAGCTCTCCAAGAGACCCAGTACTTC,TRBJ2-5,NA,many,TRBV4-1
CASSQVSQVPDGYTF,TGTGCCAGCAGCCAAGTTAGTCAGGTCCCTGATGGCTACACCTTC,TRBJ1-2,NA,few,TRBV3-1
CASSLPYPGQTEQFF,TGTGCCAGCAGTTTGCCCTACCCCGGACAGACAGAGCAGTTCTTC,TRBJ2-1,NA,many,TRBV27
CASRSSGRPGDTGELFF,TGTGCCAGCAGATCTAGCGGGAGGCCCGGGGACACCGGGGAGCTGTTTTTT,TRBJ2-2,TRBD2,few,TRBV7-9
CSVEDPRGGDEQYF,TGCAGCGTTGAAGACCCGAGGGGAGGGGACGAGCAGTACTTC,TRBJ2-7,TRBD2,few,TRBV29-1
CASSLTALGGYTF,TGCGCCAGCAGCTTGACAGCTCTGGGTGGCTACACCTTC,TRBJ1-2,NA,NA,TRBV5-1
CASSLVVANQPQHF,TGTGCCAGCAGCTTAGTAGTGGCCAATCAGCCCCAGCATTTT,TRBJ1-5,NA,NA,TRBV28
CATSIYRESHEQFF,TGTGCCACCAGCATTTACAGGGAATCGCATGAGCAGTTCTTC,TRBJ2-1,NA,NA,TRBV15
CASSFPGQPYYGYTF,TGTGCCAGCAGCTTTCCGGGACAGCCGTACTATGGCTACACCTTC,TRBJ1-2,TRBD1,NA,TRBV7-9
CASSSGTAGDYGYTF,TGTGCCAGCAGCTCGGGGACTGCCGGGGACTATGGCTACACCTTC,TRBJ1-2,NA,few,TRBV11-2
CSVEVLAEGSYEQYF,TGCAGCGTTGAAGTTCTAGCGGAGGGCTCCTACGAGCAGTACTTC,TRBJ2-7,TRBD2,few,TRBV29-1